These T cell receptor beta chains were read from a single sample in a study of control samples from healthy donors and cancer patients. Libraries were prepared by immunoSEQ multiplex PCR; TCRdb keeps only in-frame clonotypes and omits some of them. Of 75,000 to 95,000 clones listed, approximately 90% are singletons. The sample taken for sequencing was blood. Receptor source: a woman aged 18-29 years in good health. CDR3s include the opening cysteine and the closing phenylalanine or tryptophan. The D gene is left open where the match is weak. Clone size is given for some rows only: seen once, a few or many times, or a class if the clone is expanded.

size	D	V	J	DNA	CDR3
NA	TRBD1	TRBV7-9	TRBJ1-1	TGTGCCAGCAGCTTACCGGACAGGGGAAACACTGAAGCTTTCTTT	CASSLPDRGNTEAFF
NA	NA	TRBV11-2	TRBJ1-2	TGTGCCAGCAGCTTAGTCGATGGCTACACCTTC	CASSLVDGYTF
NA	NA	TRBV12-3/TRBV12-4	TRBJ2-7	TGTGCCAGCAGTAAGGACAGCGCCTACGAGCAGTACTTC	CASSKDSAYEQYF
few	NA	TRBV6-5	TRBJ1-6	TGTGCCAGCAGTTACGTGGGCAGCTCCTATAATTCACCCCTCCACTTT	CASSYVGSSYNSPLHF
NA	NA	TRBV6-5	TRBJ1-1	TGTGCCAGCAGTTTTCGGGGTTCGGGGACTGAAGCTTTCTTT	CASSFRGSGTEAFF
NA	NA	TRBV7-6	TRBJ1-1	TGTGCCAGCAGCTTAGCAATAAACACTGAAGCTTTCTTT	CASSLAINTEAFF
NA	NA	TRBV21-1	TRBJ1-1	TGTGCCAGCACCCCGCTTCCGTACGGGTTGAACACTGAAGCTTTCTTT	CASTPLPYGLNTEAFF
once	TRBD1	TRBV5-1	TRBJ1-2	TGCGCCAGCAGCCAGACAGGGAAGAACTATGGCTACACCTTC	CASSQTGKNYGYTF
NA	NA	TRBV3-1/TRBV3-2	TRBJ1-1	TGTGCCAGCAGCCCTACCCCCGGGTCAATAGCTTTCTTT	CASSPTPGSIAFF
NA	TRBD2	TRBV19	TRBJ2-7	TGTGCCAGTAGTTCCATAGCGGGGGGAACCTACGAGCAGTACTTC	CASSSIAGGTYEQYF
NA	NA	TRBV3-1/TRBV3-2	TRBJ2-7	TGTGCCAGCAGCCAAGTAGGTGACGAGCAGTACTTC	CASSQVGDEQYF
NA	TRBD1	TRBV4-1	TRBJ1-1	TGCGCCAGCAGCCAGGGGACAGCTAGAGGAGGCACTGAAGCTTTCTTT	CASSQGTARGGTEAFF
NA	NA	TRBV5-1	TRBJ2-7	TGCGCCAGCAGCCCTCGGGGCGGTTCTCACTACGAGCAGTACTTC	CASSPRGGSHYEQYF